Listed here are 3 T cell receptor beta chains from one sample, sequenced in a study of Graves' ophthalmopathy and Graves' hyperthyroidism. For repertoire sequencing, the TCR beta CDR3 regions were amplified from RNA transcripts. RT-PCR was first run with HTBI primers, then multiplex PCR in a second round. Using its own MiXCR run on the multiplex PCR reads, TCRdb lists one record per CDR3 protein. The sample lists roughly 600,000 distinct CDR3 sequences; roughly 40% were seen once. The sequenced sample consisted of peripheral blood or thyroid tissue (not recorded which). Receptors were obtained from an adult man with Graves' hyperthyroidism.

This clonotype was found many times. This chain uses TRBV19 with TRBJ2-6; 8 positions match TRBD1. The CDR3 contains 16 residues. Per the germline V gene, CDR1 is LNHDA and CDR2 is SQIVND (reference sequence). After removal of 5 bases from V and 4 bases from J, the junction contained 7 bases not matched to a gene. CDR3 sequence: CASSVAGGTGANVLTF. The CDR3 DNA sequence: TGTGCCAGTAGTGTCGCAGGGGGCACAGGGGCCAACGTCCTGACTTTC.

As to this clonotype: A much larger clone differs from this one at a single base, so this may be a read error. The V gene is TRBV5-4, the J gene TRBJ2-7; no reliable D call. The CDR3 is 14 residues long. The germline CDR1 and CDR2 sequences are SGHNT and YYREEE (reference sequence). This chain's CDR3 is CASCLSGLEYEQYF. The CDR3 region has the DNA TGTGCCAGCTGCTTATCTGGGCTGGAGTACGAGCAGTACTTC. Drawing the rest from reference TRBV5-4 and TRBJ2-7, the complete variable domain is ETGVTQSPTHLIKTRGQQVTLRCSSQSGHNTVSWYQQALGQGPQFIFQYYREEENGRGNFPPRFSGLQFPNYSSELNVNALELDDSALYLCASCLSGLEYEQYFGPGTRLTVT.

There are a few counts of this clonotype. The rearrangement uses TRBV7-9 and TRBJ2-1, with a weak D call TRBD1 (6 bases). Trimming shortened V by 5 bases and J by 16 bases, and 15 bases separated the two germline ends. The CDR3 runs to 11 residues. The germline gives CDR1 SEHNR, CDR2 FQNEAQ (reference sequence). CDR3 sequence: CASSRGQRDFF. The CDR3 DNA follows: TGTGCCAGCAGCCGAGGACAGAGAGATTTCTTC. Full variable domain (outside the CDR3, taken from reference TRBV7-9 and TRBJ2-1): DTGVSQNPRHKITKRGQNVTFRCDPISEHNRLYWYRQTLGQGPEFLTYFQNEAQLEKSRLLSDRFSAERPKGSFSTLEIQRTEQGDSAMYLCASSRGQRDFFGPGTRLTVL.